The clone carrying this T cell receptor beta chain was picked up a small number of times. The antigen is unknown. Unique molecular identifiers were present on cDNA, and template switching added a universal primer site. TCRdb redid the calling of the 5' RACE reads with MiXCR, one entry per CDR3 protein. The sample includes approximately 690,000 distinct CDR3 sequences, around 6.1% of them seen just once. The V and J ends lost 3 bases and 0 bases respectively, with 8 bases between them. The CDR3 is 15 residues long. Per the germline V gene, CDR1 is LGHDT and CDR2 is YNNKEL (reference sequence). The data were taken from a study of identical twins. Overall study findings and caveats: Reduced insertions were recorded for abundant cord blood beta clonotypes, with no such pattern in memory repertoires. Twins showed weaker excess sharing in their beta out-of-frame sequences. Shared out-of-frame alpha sequences (those common to twins) showed excess low generation probability.

This chain uses TRBV3-1 with TRBJ2-2; D is perhaps TRBD2 (5 bases). The material sequenced was naive T cells sorted from blood. This TCR came from a man in his late teens or twenties in good health. Written as DNA, the CDR3 is TGTGCCAGCAGCCACAGCGGAGCGAACACCGGGGAGCTGTTTTTT. Its translation: CASSHSGANTGELFF.